This T cell receptor (beta chain) was sequenced for a study of shared clonotypes between healthy human individuals. A deep-level run was used for the assay. Produced via immunoSEQ multiplex PCR; TCRdb's table is partial and in-frame only. The sample yields 2 million to 3 million clones, approximately 94% seen once. Germline CDR1 ENHRY, CDR2 SYGVKD. Trimming shortened V by 8 bases and J by 1 base, and 12 bases separated the two germline ends. This CDR3 region has 13 residues. The chain links TRBV10-3 to TRBJ2-7, with a possible D match to TRBD2 (7 bases). Sequenced material: naive CD4+ T cells sorted from blood. Subset of the sample: CD45RA+ positively selected. The clonotype was recovered from a man younger than 35 in good health. The CDR3 sequence: CAIQRDKSYEQYF. As DNA, the CDR3 is TGTGCCATCCAGCGGGACAAATCCTACGAGCAGTACTTC.